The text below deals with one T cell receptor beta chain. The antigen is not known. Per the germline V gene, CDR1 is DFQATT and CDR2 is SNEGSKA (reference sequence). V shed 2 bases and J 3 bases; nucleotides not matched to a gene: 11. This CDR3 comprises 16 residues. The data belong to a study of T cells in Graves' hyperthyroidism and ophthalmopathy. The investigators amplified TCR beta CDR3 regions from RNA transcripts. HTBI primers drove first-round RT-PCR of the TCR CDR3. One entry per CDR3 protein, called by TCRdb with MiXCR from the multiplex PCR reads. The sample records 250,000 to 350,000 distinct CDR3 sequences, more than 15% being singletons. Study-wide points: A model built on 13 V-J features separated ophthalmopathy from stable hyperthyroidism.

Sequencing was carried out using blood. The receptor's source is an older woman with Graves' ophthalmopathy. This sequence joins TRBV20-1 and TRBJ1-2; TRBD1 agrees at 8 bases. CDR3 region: CSARRDRSQAYYGYTF. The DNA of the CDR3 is TGCAGTGCTAGAAGGGACAGGAGCCAGGCTTACTATGGCTACACCTTC.